This T cell receptor beta chain was recovered during a study of T cell repertoires in cytomegalovirus infection. Study details: It was the public TCR beta signatures that indicated both CMV infection and matching HLA type. General study findings and limits: The study found HLA-C-restricted CMV-specific TCR beta clonotypes dominating the ex vivo response.

With regard to this clonotype: Its antigen is unknown.

TCRdb passed the reads through MiXCR, listing each CDR3 protein once. Of around 710,000 distinct CDR3 sequences in the sample, around 29% were seen once. Source: cultured CD8+ T cells from PBMCs, taken from culture after CMV antigen stimulation. The sequence was obtained from a human donor in good health (CMV status not recorded). Some clones in this sample may be carry-over from other donors' samples.

CDR3 sequence: CASSQDFRDRLNEAFF. For the CDR3, the DNA is TGTGCCAGCAGCCAAGATTTCCGGGACAGGCTAAATGAAGCTTTCTTT. The chain couples TRBV3-1 to TRBJ1-1, with 8 nucleotides matching TRBD1. The CDR3 sequence is 16 residues long. V gave up 0 bases and J gave up 7 bases; unmatched junction bases: 10. CDR1 is LGHDT, CDR2 YNNKEL, per germline (reference sequence).